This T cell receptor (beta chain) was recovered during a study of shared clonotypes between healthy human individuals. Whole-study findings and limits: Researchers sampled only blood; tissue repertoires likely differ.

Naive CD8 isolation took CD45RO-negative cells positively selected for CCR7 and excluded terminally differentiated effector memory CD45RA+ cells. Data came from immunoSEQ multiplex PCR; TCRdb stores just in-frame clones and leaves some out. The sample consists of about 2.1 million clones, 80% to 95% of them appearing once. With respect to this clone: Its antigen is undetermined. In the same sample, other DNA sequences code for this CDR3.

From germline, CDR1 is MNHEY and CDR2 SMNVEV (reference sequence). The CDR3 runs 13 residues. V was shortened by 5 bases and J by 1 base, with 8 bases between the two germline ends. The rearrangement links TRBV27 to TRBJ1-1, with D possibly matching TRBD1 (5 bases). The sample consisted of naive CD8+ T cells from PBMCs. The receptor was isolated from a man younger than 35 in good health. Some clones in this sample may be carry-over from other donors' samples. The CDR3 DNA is TGTGCCAGCAGTCTTGGGACGAACACTGAAGCTTTCTTT. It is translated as CASSLGTNTEAFF.